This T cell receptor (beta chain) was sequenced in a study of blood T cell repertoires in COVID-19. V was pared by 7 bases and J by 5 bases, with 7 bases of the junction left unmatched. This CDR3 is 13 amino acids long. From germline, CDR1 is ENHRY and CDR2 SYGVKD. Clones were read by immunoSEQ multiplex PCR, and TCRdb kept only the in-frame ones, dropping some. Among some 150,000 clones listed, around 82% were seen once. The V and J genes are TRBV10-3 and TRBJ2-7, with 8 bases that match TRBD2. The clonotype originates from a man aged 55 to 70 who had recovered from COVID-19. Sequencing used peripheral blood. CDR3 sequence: CAITDSGADEQYF. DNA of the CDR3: TGTGCCATCACGGATAGCGGGGCTGACGAGCAGTACTTC.